The following is a TCR beta chain sequence with its context. As yet, its antigen is unknown. These data originate in a study of PD-L1 blockade in urothelial cancer. Findings and caveats of the study: Pretreatment TCR clonality in blood, when below the median, was predictive of better survival.

The length of the CDR3 is 14 residues. V was cut by 3 bases and J by 2 bases, with 11 bases left in between. Looked up from germline, CDR1 is MDHEN and CDR2 is SYDVKM. Spiking of synthetic TCR analog templates was performed in each PCR. The repertoire was sequenced with immunoSEQ multiplex PCR; TCRdb's copy has only in-frame clones and lacks some. The sample consists of roughly 25,000 clones, 84% of them appearing once. The TCR was taken from an older man with urothelial cancer. Sequenced material: PBMCs, taken around atezolizumab (anti-PD-L1) treatment. The V gene is TRBV28, the J gene TRBJ2-7; tentative D call: TRBD1 (6 bases). The DNA of the CDR3 is TGTGCCAGCAGTTTTAACAGGGTTGCCTACGAGCAGTACTTC. This encodes CASSFNRVAYEQYF.